Below, one T cell receptor beta chain is given with its context. Its specificity is unknown. The sample comes from a study of cytotoxic CD8 clonotypes in ibrutinib-treated CLL. Study outcomes and limitations: Clonality went up at ibrutinib response and then declined back toward baseline at progression. Public clonotypes were rare and shrank or held steady on treatment.

The TCR beta libraries used about 2 micrograms of genomic DNA that came from cryopreserved PBMCs. Profiled with immunoSEQ multiplex PCR; TCRdb holds only in-frame clones, not every one. This sample has more than 300,000 clones; roughly 85% occur once, and the top ten carry roughly 6.3%. CDR3 length: 13 residues. Germline values: CDR1 SGHAT, CDR2 FQNNGV. V lost 2 bases and J 6 bases, leaving 11 bases between the germline ends. This TCR came from a human donor with chronic lymphocytic leukemia. This specimen was PBMCs, taken before ibrutinib treatment. J is TRBJ2-7 and V is TRBV11-2; D is perhaps TRBD2 (5 bases). The CDR3 DNA reads TGTGCCAGCAGCTTAATCGGACTCGGCGAGCAGTACTTC. Protein: CASSLIGLGEQYF. Based on the CDR3 plus reference TRBV11-2 and TRBJ2-7, the full variable domain is EAGVAQSPRYKIIEKRQSVAFWCNPISGHATLYWYQQILGQGPKLLIQFQNNGVVDDSQLPKDRFSAERLKGVDSTLKIQPAKLEDSAVYLCASSLIGLGEQYFGPGTRLTVT.